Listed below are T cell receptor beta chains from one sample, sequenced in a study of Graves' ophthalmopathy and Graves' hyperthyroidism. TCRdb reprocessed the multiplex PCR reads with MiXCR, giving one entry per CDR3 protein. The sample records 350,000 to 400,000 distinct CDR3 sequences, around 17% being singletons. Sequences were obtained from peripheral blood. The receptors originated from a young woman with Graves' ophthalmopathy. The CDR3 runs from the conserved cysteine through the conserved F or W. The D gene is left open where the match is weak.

CASSPSQGPYEQYF,TRBV7-3,TRBD1
CASSYSDAGRTGELFF,TRBV6-5,-
CARTEGLVEAFF,TRBV30,-
CSAPTSGAVGTQYF,TRBV20-1,TRBD2
CASSAQTLNTEAFF,TRBV25-1,-
CATSPSLAGGLQETQYF,TRBV15,TRBD2
CSVAGGPETQYF,TRBV29-1,-
CASSSQVTRGDTQYF,TRBV6-5,-
CASSGLVQETQYF,TRBV6-1,-
CASSPLYDTNTGELFF,TRBV7-9,-
CASQPSGTARSGAFF,TRBV19,TRBD1
CASSPYRQGLNTEAFF,TRBV28,TRBD1
CASSITGSNTGELFF,TRBV6-2/TRBV6-3,-
CASSLEPGGGYTF,TRBV11-2,-
CAITRAGPNTGELFF,TRBV7-8,-
CASSQGGLAGGYEQYF,TRBV4-1,TRBD2
CASSYSGRGQGARPDQETQYF,TRBV6-2/TRBV6-3,TRBD1
CASSAEGVWTEAFF,TRBV6-1,-
CAWARTGFEAFF,TRBV30,-
CADRGLSYEQYF,TRBV24-1,TRBD1
CARRVTGQGGVEAFF,TRBV2,TRBD1
CASSQGGGPEEQYF,TRBV7-6,-
CASSYSRALTGELFF,TRBV6-5,-
CASSYSTNSYEQYF,TRBV6-2/TRBV6-3,-
CAWRGYVGAGRETQYF,TRBV30,-
CASRRTGTGYEQYF,TRBV12-3/TRBV12-4,TRBD1
CASSLAYRYEQYF,TRBV7-9,-
CASGRQEGPCSNQPQHF,TRBV6-1,-
CASSQHAGGGSQDGYTF,TRBV4-3,-
CASSADWIGLVTNTGELFF,TRBV6-6,-
CSARDAPVNTEAFF,TRBV20-1,-
CASSYPWDRNNQPQHF,TRBV6-2/TRBV6-3,TRBD1
CASSPRVGSAEQYF,TRBV13,-
CASSLWGAQYEQYF,TRBV28,-
CASSFKGVEYEQYF,TRBV5-1,-
CVSSLGGQGYEQYF,TRBV13,-